The 25 T cell receptor beta chains below come from one sample, sequenced in a study of blood T cell repertoires in COVID-19. Measured with immunoSEQ multiplex PCR; TCRdb has only the in-frame clones, and not every one. This sample has about 410,000 clones; 75% to 90% occur once, and the top ten carry 1.4% to 1.5%. Sequenced input: peripheral blood. The receptors come from a woman in her twenties or thirties with active or convalescent COVID-19.

In nucleotides, the CDR3 is TGTGCCAGCGGGGGACAAGCGAGCACCGGGGAGCTGTTTTTT. It encodes CASGGQASTGELFF. This sequence joins TRBV3-1 (or the pseudogene TRBV3-2) and TRBJ2-2; D is possibly TRBD1 (6 bases). This CDR3 has 14 residues. CDR1 is LGHDT and CDR2 is YNNKEL in the germline V gene (reference sequence). V dropped 8 bases and J dropped 4 bases, with 14 bases sitting between them.

This chain uses TRBV11-1 with TRBJ2-1; the D gene is possibly TRBD1 (6 bases). Trimming cost V 4 bases and J 9 bases, with 13 bases left between them. Per germline, CDR1 SGHAT and CDR2 FQDESV (reference sequence). The CDR3 covers 13 residues. Written as DNA, the CDR3 is TGTGCCAGCAGCTCTAGGACAGCTACTGAGCAGTTCTTC. Translation: CASSSRTATEQFF.

V usage is TRBV4-1 and J usage is TRBJ2-5; possible D gene TRBD1, 7 bases. The CDR3 is 16 residues long. Germline CDR1 and CDR2: MGHRA and YSYEKL. Trimming removed 2 bases at V and 1 base at J, with 14 bases between. CDR3 sequence reads: CASSQSPGGLQETQYF. CDR3 coding DNA: TGCGCCAGCAGCCAATCCCCAGGGGGACTCCAAGAGACCCAGTACTTC.

This sequence joins TRBV10-2 and TRBJ2-7; TRBD2 is a possible D gene (5 bases). Trimming took off 1 base at V and 7 bases at J, with 14 bases between the two ends. The CDR3 runs 14 residues. In germline, CDR1 is WSHSY, CDR2 SAAADI. The chain's CDR3 is CASSEWASSTEQYF. As DNA, the CDR3 is TGCGCCAGCAGTGAGTGGGCTAGCAGCACGGAGCAGTACTTC.

The rearrangement uses TRBV3-1 (or the pseudogene TRBV3-2) and TRBJ1-6, with 8 nucleotides matching TRBD1. This CDR3 is built from 15 residues. Germline CDR1 is LGHDT and CDR2 is YNNKEL (reference sequence). J lost 5 bases, V lost 6 bases, and 6 bases had no gene match. This chain's CDR3 is CASRPLQGDNSPLHF. CDR3 bases: TGTGCCAGCAGACCATTACAGGGGGATAATTCACCCCTCCACTTT.

This clone showed up just once. The chain is built from TRBV7-9 and TRBJ1-1, with D unresolved. The CDR3 has 14 amino acids. Trimming removed 0 bases at V and 5 bases at J, with 10 bases between. Germline V lookup: CDR1 SEHNR, CDR2 FQNEAQ (reference sequence). The CDR3 region is CASSLAGVGTEAFF. The CDR3 nucleotides are TGTGCCAGCAGCTTAGCCGGGGTAGGGACTGAAGCTTTCTTT.

In this sample, this clone turned up a few times. The J gene is TRBJ1-3, the V gene TRBV7-2; D remains ambiguous. Trimming left V 2 bases short and J 5 bases short, with 4 bases between. There are 12 residues in the CDR3. Germline CDR1 and CDR2: SGHTA and FQGNSA. In nucleotides, the CDR3 is TGTGCCAGCAGCTTATTAAGAAACACCATATATTTT. Translated, it gives CASSLLRNTIYF.

The rearrangement links TRBV24-1 to TRBJ1-5, with no clear D. CDR3 length equals 15 residues. The germline V gene has CDR1 KGHDR and CDR2 SFDVKD. V shed 4 bases and J shed 6 bases, with 15 bases lying between them. Here the CDR3 DNA reads TGTGCCACCAGTGAGCGGCCCGGTACCCCTCAGCCCCAGCATTTT. Translation gives CATSERPGTPQPQHF.

The chain is built from TRBV10-1 and TRBJ2-3; D remains ambiguous. The germline CDR1 and CDR2 sequences are WNHNN and SYGVQD (reference sequence). Trimming removed 4 bases at V and 6 bases at J, with 5 bases between. CDR3 size: 11 residues. This chain's CDR3 is CASSVGDTQYF. The CDR3 DNA reads as TGCGCCAGCAGTGTGGGCGATACGCAGTATTTT.

The chain carries TRBV28 and TRBJ2-6; 9 bases align to TRBD1. The CDR3 runs 17 residues. The ends lost 6 bases at V and 0 bases at J; junction bases unmatched: 6. Looked up from germline, CDR1 is MDHEN and CDR2 is SYDVKM. CDR3 nucleotides: TGTGCCAGCAGCACCGGACAGGGGCTCTCTGGGGCCAACGTCCTGACTTTC. As protein: CASSTGQGLSGANVLTF. The whole variable domain, remainder taken from reference TRBV28 and TRBJ2-6, is DVKVTQSSRYLVKRTGEKVFLECVQDMDHENMFWYRQDPGLGLRLIYFSYDVKMKEKGDIPEGYSVSREKKERFSLILESASTNQTSMYLCASSTGQGLSGANVLTFGAGSRLTVL.

This clone has just one count. The V call is TRBV2, the J call TRBJ1-2; tentative D call: TRBD1 (5 bases). The V end was cut by 5 bases, the J end by 8 bases, with 15 bases between. This CDR3 spans 13 amino acids. The germline CDR1 and CDR2 sequences are SNHLY and FYNNEI. The chain's CDR3 is CASSLGHLFGYTF. In DNA form, the CDR3 reads TGTGCCAGCAGTCTAGGACATCTCTTCGGCTACACCTTC.

The V call is TRBV19, the J call TRBJ2-1; D unresolved. The ends were cut back, 5 bases at V and 6 bases at J, with 29 bases in the middle. The CDR3 is 19 amino acids. Germline CDR1 LNHDA, CDR2 SQIVND (reference sequence). As DNA, the CDR3 is TGTGCCAGTAGTCACCTGGCAGAACGAGGAGAAGGTCGGCGCAATGAGCAGTTCTTC. As protein: CASSHLAERGEGRRNEQFF.

The gene calls are TRBV25-1 and TRBJ2-1; 7 bases match TRBD2. V was clipped by 8 bases and J by 6 bases; unmatched bases: 7. The length of the CDR3 is 13 residues. The germline gives CDR1 MGHDK, CDR2 SYGVNS. The CDR3 reads CASWGGRPNEQFF. The CDR3 DNA is TGTGCCAGCTGGGGGGGAAGGCCCAATGAGCAGTTCTTC.

The chain links TRBV19 to TRBJ1-1; 10 bases fit TRBD1. Trimming took 5 bases from V and 1 from J; bases not matched to a gene: 7. CDR1 is LNHDA and CDR2 is SQIVND in the germline V gene (reference sequence). The CDR3 is made up of 16 amino acids. In DNA, the CDR3 is TGTGCCAGTAGTCCCCGGGACAGGGGCGCGAACACTGAAGCTTTCTTT. It codes for CASSPRDRGANTEAFF.

The chain uses TRBV6-5 and TRBJ2-3; 8 nucleotides line up with TRBD1. With 0 bases clipped from V and 3 bases from J, the junction kept 5 bases outside the gene matches. Germline-derived CDR1 and CDR2 are MNHEY and SVGAGI. This CDR3 spans 16 amino acids. CDR3 sequence (DNA): TGTGCCAGCAGTTACTCGTCAGGGGGCGGGACAGATACGCAGTATTTT. Amino acids: CASSYSSGGGTDTQYF.

The CDR3 region is CASSDGQGARNEQFF. Written as DNA, the CDR3 is TGTGCCAGCAGTGATGGACAGGGGGCGAGGAATGAGCAGTTCTTC. The chain has TRBV6-1 and TRBJ2-1; TRBD1 aligns across 11 bases. CDR3 size: 15 residues. The germline CDR1 and CDR2 sequences are MNHNS and SASEGT. V lost 3 bases to trimming and J lost 7 bases; unmatched junction nucleotides: 5.

The chain carries TRBV19 and TRBJ1-5, with 7 bases matching TRBD1. The length of the CDR3 is 13 residues. Unmatched junction bases numbered 6, after V lost 6 bases and J lost 7 bases. Germline V gene lookup returns CDR1 LNHDA and CDR2 SQIVND (reference sequence). CDR3 DNA sequence: TGTGCCAGTAGCTCGACAGGGTCCCAGCCCCAGCATTTT. Translated, it gives CASSSTGSQPQHF.

The rearrangement links TRBV14 to TRBJ2-3, with 7 bases matching TRBD1. J gave up 1 base and V 4 bases, and 8 bases lay outside the gene matches. This CDR3 region has 16 residues. Per germline, CDR1 SGHDN and CDR2 FVKESK. CDR3 amino acids: CASSLHRDRRTDTQYF. The CDR3 bases are TGTGCCAGCAGCCTCCACCGGGACAGACGCACAGATACGCAGTATTTT.

The CDR3 protein is CASSRQDSNSGNTIYF. CDR3 nucleotides: TGCGCCAGCAGCCGCCAGGACTCGAATAGTGGAAACACCATATATTTT. The V gene is TRBV4-1, the J gene TRBJ1-3; D gene unclear. Trimming took 4 bases from V and 3 from J, leaving 16 bases between them. Germline CDR1 reads MGHRA; CDR2 reads YSYEKL. CDR3 length: 16 residues.

The sample holds one count of this clone. V gene TRBV10-3 combines with J gene TRBJ1-3, with 9 bases lining up with TRBD1. The junction had 3 bases not matched to a gene; V was cut back by 3 bases and J by 3 bases. The CDR3 spans 15 residues. CDR1 and CDR2 from the germline V gene are ENHRY and SYGVKD. Written as DNA, the CDR3 is TGTGCCATCAGTGAAGAGACAGGGGGTGGAAACACCATATATTTT. Residues: CAISEETGGGNTIYF.

This clone was counted a few times. The CDR3 protein is CASRKQGSSYEQYF. The CDR3 region has the DNA TGTGCCAGCAGGAAACAGGGTTCCTCCTACGAGCAGTACTTC. The J gene is TRBJ2-7, the V gene TRBV27, with D maybe TRBD1 (6 bases). Between the trimmed V and J ends, which lost 6 bases and 0 bases, there was a span of 12 bases. Germline loops: CDR1 MNHEY, CDR2 SMNVEV (reference sequence). This CDR3 has 14 amino acids.

This chain uses TRBV19 with TRBJ2-7; 10 nucleotides agree with TRBD1. V lost 6 bases to trimming and J lost 5 bases; unmatched junction nucleotides: 7. Per germline, CDR1 LNHDA and CDR2 SQIVND (reference sequence). The CDR3 is made up of 14 amino acids. The CDR3 here is CASRGTGAVDEQYF. The CDR3 DNA reads TGTGCCAGTAGGGGGACAGGGGCGGTCGACGAGCAGTACTTC.

This rearrangement joins TRBV6-5 to TRBJ1-3; D uncertain. CDR1 is MNHEY, CDR2 SVGAGI, per germline. This CDR3 has 15 amino acids. V dropped 6 bases and J dropped 0 bases, with 12 bases sitting between them. The CDR3 DNA reads as TGTGCCAGCAGCGAGGGCCTACTCTCTGGAAACACCATATATTTT. It specifies CASSEGLLSGNTIYF.

In this sample, this clone turned up once. The chain has TRBV2 and TRBJ2-5, with 7 bases that match TRBD2. Germline lookup yields CDR1 SNHLY and CDR2 FYNNEI. The CDR3 covers 14 residues. Unmatched junction bases numbered 6, after V lost 7 bases and J lost 1 base. CDR3 loop: CASMASGFQETQYF. The CDR3 DNA reads as TGTGCCAGCATGGCTAGCGGATTCCAAGAGACCCAGTACTTC.

The rearrangement uses TRBV7-8 and TRBJ2-1; 13 bases line up with TRBD2. The V gene end was trimmed by 2 bases and the J gene end by 6 bases; junction bases not matched to a gene: 10. This CDR3 region has 18 residues. Per germline, CDR1 SGHVS and CDR2 FQNEAQ. The CDR3 DNA is TGTGCCAGCAGCTTACTACTAGCGGGGGGGCATTTTGTCAATGAGCAGTTCTTC. Translating gives CASSLLLAGGHFVNEQFF. The full variable domain, completed using reference TRBV7-8 and TRBJ2-1, is GAGVSQSPRYKVAKRGQDVALRCDPISGHVSLFWYQQALGQGPEFLTYFQNEAQLDKSGLPSDRFFAERPEGSVSTLKIQRTQQEDSAVYLCASSLLLAGGHFVNEQFFGPGTRLTVL.